What follows are 21 T cell receptor beta chains derived from one specimen sequenced in a study of cytomegalovirus exposure and HLA in healthy donors. 13 Jbeta primers and 60 Vbeta primers were used for the PCR. The assay was immunoSEQ multiplex PCR, and TCRdb's table has in-frame clones only and misses some. The table has over 150,000 clones, 70% to 85% seen once. Sequenced: PBMCs. Receptors originate from a girl aged 2-10 years in good health and CMV-seropositive.

The chain links TRBV7-3 to TRBJ2-5; 14 bases are a match to TRBD2. The DNA matches TRBJ2-7 better at its end, which makes the J call doubtful. Germline loops: CDR1 SGHTA, CDR2 FQGTGA. The CDR3 extends over 15 amino acids. CDR3 amino acids: CASSMTSGRAYEQYF. CDR3 coding DNA: TGTGCCAGCAGCATGACTAGCGGGAGGGCCTACGAGCAGTACTTC.

V gene TRBV28 combines with J gene TRBJ2-3; 8 positions agree with TRBD2. The CDR3 is made up of 14 amino acids. Germline trimming cut 6 bases from V and 5 bases from J; bases unmatched to any gene: 7. Germline V gene lookup returns CDR1 MDHEN and CDR2 SYDVKM. This chain's CDR3 is CASSPAGVGDTQYF. CDR3 DNA: TGTGCCAGCAGCCCAGCGGGAGTCGGAGATACGCAGTATTTT.

The chain's CDR3 is CASSLRTISGNTIYF. As DNA, the CDR3 is TGTGCCAGCAGCTTACGGACAATCTCTGGAAACACCATATATTTT. This chain links TRBV7-9 with TRBJ1-3; a possible D gene is TRBD1 (5 bases). Trimming removed 2 bases at V and 0 bases at J, with 8 bases between. From germline, CDR1 is SEHNR and CDR2 FQNEAQ (reference sequence). This CDR3 has 15 amino acids.

V and J are TRBV6-1 and TRBJ1-4, with D possibly being TRBD1 (5 bases). Trimming pared 6 bases from V and 4 bases from J, leaving 15 bases between. This CDR3 comprises 15 residues. In germline, CDR1 is MNHNS, CDR2 SASEGT. The CDR3 loop reads CASRSRKGINEKLFF. The CDR3 nucleotides read TGTGCCAGCAGATCTCGAAAGGGGATTAATGAAAAACTGTTTTTT.

The chain is built from TRBV6-5 and TRBJ2-7; D perhaps matches TRBD2 (6 bases). The germline V gene encodes CDR1 MNHEY and CDR2 SVGAGI. With 0 bases removed from V and 4 bases from J, the gap between germline ends came to 13 bases. The CDR3 covers 15 residues. Written as DNA, the CDR3 is TGTGCCAGCAGTTACTCTCGGGACTCCCGTTACGAGCAGTACTTC. It is translated as CASSYSRDSRYEQYF.

This chain joins TRBV7-3 and TRBJ2-3; 8 bases align to TRBD2. J lost 0 bases, V lost 4 bases, and 0 bases had no gene match. Germline V gene sequence: CDR1 SGHTA, CDR2 FQGTGA. There are 14 residues in the CDR3. This chain's CDR3 is CASSSGGSTDTQYF. The CDR3 nucleotides read TGTGCCAGCAGCTCGGGGGGGAGCACAGATACGCAGTATTTT.

This chain joins TRBV4-1 and TRBJ2-3, with 7 bases fitting TRBD1. This CDR3 is 15 amino acids long. Per germline, CDR1 MGHRA and CDR2 YSYEKL. The trim removed 1 base at V and 1 base at J, leaving 2 bases unmatched. As DNA, the CDR3 is TGCGCCAGCAGCCAAGTCGGGACAGGCACAGATACGCAGTATTTT. This translates into CASSQVGTGTDTQYF.

The V and J genes are TRBV10-3 and TRBJ2-1; 10 bases are a match to TRBD2. Germline V CDR1 and CDR2: ENHRY, SYGVKD. There are 13 residues in the CDR3. Trimming took 8 bases from V and 7 from J; bases not matched to a gene: 5. The CDR3, as DNA: TGTGCCATCGGCGAGCGGGGGGGTAATGAGCAGTTCTTC. Amino acids: CAIGERGGNEQFF.

A single count supports this clone. V and J are TRBV18 and TRBJ1-1; the match to TRBD1 covers 7 bases. The CDR3 is 13 residues long. The J segment lost 6 bases and the V segment lost 6 bases, leaving 7 bases of the junction unmatched. CDR1 and CDR2 from the germline V gene are KGHSH and LQKENI. This chain's CDR3 is CASSTGQTPEAFF. In DNA, the CDR3 is TGTGCCAGCTCCACGGGACAGACCCCTGAAGCTTTCTTT.

In regard to this clone: The same CDR3 can be traced to other DNA sequences in this sample. The chain is built from TRBV6-5 and TRBJ2-3; no definite D call. Germline V gene data show CDR1 as MNHEY and CDR2 as SVGAGI. The CDR3 covers 10 residues. V lost 8 bases and J lost 4, with 4 bases in between. The CDR3 reads CASGADTQYF. The CDR3 DNA follows: TGTGCCAGCGGAGCAGATACGCAGTATTTT.

The chain employs TRBV5-1 and TRBJ2-1; maybe TRBD2 (5 bases). There are 14 residues in the CDR3. The germline V gene has CDR1 SGHRS and CDR2 YFSETQ. Trimming shortened V by 1 base and J by 6 bases, and 11 bases separated the two germline ends. The DNA of the CDR3 is TGCGCCAGCAGCTTGTTAGCTAGCCCCAATGAGCAGTTCTTC. This sequence encodes CASSLLASPNEQFF.

The chain employs TRBV16 and TRBJ1-2; TRBD1 matches 9 bases. The germline gives CDR1 KGHSY, CDR2 FQNENV. Trimming took 5 bases from V and 6 from J; bases not matched to a gene: 13. The CDR3 totals 16 residues. CDR3 nucleotides: TGTGCCAGCAGCGCGTGGCAGACAGGGGGAAGCCATGGCTACACCTTC. Translation gives CASSAWQTGGSHGYTF.

The rearrangement joins TRBV27 to TRBJ2-1; D perhaps matches TRBD2 (5 bases). CDR1 and CDR2 from the germline V gene are MNHEY and SMNVEV (reference sequence). This CDR3 has 16 amino acids. Trimming shortened V by 4 bases and J by 0 bases, and 13 bases separated the two germline ends. The CDR3 DNA is TGTGCCAGCAGTTCCTCGTGGAGGCCCTCCTACAATGAGCAGTTCTTC. It translates to CASSSSWRPSYNEQFF.

The chain carries TRBV28 and TRBJ2-1; 9 bases map to TRBD1. The ends lost 8 bases at V and 2 bases at J; junction bases unmatched: 1. The CDR3 is 13 amino acids. Germline V gives CDR1 MDHEN, CDR2 SYDVKM. CDR3 coding DNA: TGTGCCAGCTGGGACAGGGCCTACAATGAGCAGTTCTTC. Translating it yields CASWDRAYNEQFF.

The chain carries TRBV7-8 and TRBJ2-5; 7 bases line up with TRBD2. CDR3 length: 15 amino acids. V gave up 3 bases and J gave up 1 base; unmatched junction bases: 5. CDR1 is SGHVS and CDR2 is FQNEAQ in the germline V gene. Here the CDR3 DNA reads TGTGCCAGCAGCTTCATTGGGAGGGGCCAAGAGACCCAGTACTTC. Amino acids: CASSFIGRGQETQYF.

Only a few counts were recorded for this clone. The chain uses TRBV6-1 and TRBJ2-2; tentatively, D is TRBD1 (5 bases). This CDR3 is built from 12 residues. Germline CDR1 reads MNHNS; CDR2 reads SASEGT. Deletions cut 11 bases from V and 7 bases from J, with 14 bases between. The CDR3 region is CASGLRYGELFF. The CDR3 nucleotides are TGTGCCTCAGGGTTGAGGTACGGGGAGCTGTTTTTT.

The chain joins TRBV13 to TRBJ2-3; the D is unclear. The CDR3 loop spans 13 amino acids. CDR1 and CDR2 from the germline V gene are PRHDT and FYEKMQ (reference sequence). Trimming removed 7 bases at V and 0 bases at J, with 8 bases between. CDR3 coding DNA: TGTGCCAGCACCCAGACTAGCACAGATACGCAGTATTTT. It is translated as CASTQTSTDTQYF.

This chain connects TRBV2 to TRBJ1-4; D remains ambiguous. Germline V gives CDR1 SNHLY, CDR2 FYNNEI. The CDR3 runs 14 residues. The V gene lost 7 bases and the J gene lost 6 bases, with 15 bases spanning the gap. The CDR3 DNA is TGTGCCAGCATGGGGAGGGTATCGGATGAAAAACTGTTTTTT. Translating gives CASMGRVSDEKLFF.

The genes are TRBV27 and TRBJ1-2; D unclear. V was clipped by 3 bases and J by 0 bases, with 11 bases between them. The length of the CDR3 is 15 residues. Germline CDR1 MNHEY, CDR2 SMNVEV (reference sequence). CDR3 coding DNA: TGTGCCAGCAGTTTGGCAGCTACTACTAACTATGGCTACACCTTC. This codes for CASSLAATTNYGYTF.

This sequence joins TRBV5-1 and TRBJ2-1; 12 bases are a match to TRBD1. Per the germline V gene, CDR1 is SGHRS and CDR2 is YFSETQ. Trimming cost V 3 bases and J 7 bases; bases outside gene matches: 8. The CDR3 totals 16 residues. In DNA form, the CDR3 reads TGCGCCAGCAGCTCACTCCGGGACAGGGGGCGAAATGAGCAGTTCTTC. It translates to CASSSLRDRGRNEQFF.

The rearrangement uses TRBV11-2 and TRBJ1-5, with 7 positions matching TRBD1. Trimming cost V 0 bases and J 6 bases; bases outside gene matches: 5. This CDR3 is 15 amino acids long. Germline values: CDR1 SGHAT, CDR2 FQNNGV. CDR3 sequence: CASSLEAGGIQPQHF. CDR3 bases: TGTGCCAGCAGCTTAGAAGCAGGGGGGATTCAGCCCCAGCATTTT.